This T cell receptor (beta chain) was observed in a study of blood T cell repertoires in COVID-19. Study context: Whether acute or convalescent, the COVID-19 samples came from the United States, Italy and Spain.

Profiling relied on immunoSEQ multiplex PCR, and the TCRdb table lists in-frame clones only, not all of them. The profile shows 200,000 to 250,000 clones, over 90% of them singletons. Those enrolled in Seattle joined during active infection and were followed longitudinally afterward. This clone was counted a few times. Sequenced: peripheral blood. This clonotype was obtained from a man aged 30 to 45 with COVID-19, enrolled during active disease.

CDR3 nucleotide sequence: TGTGCCAGAGGGACAGGGGAAGATCAGCCCCAGCATTTT. Protein product: CARGTGEDQPQHF. This chain uses TRBV2 with TRBJ1-5; 10 positions match TRBD1. Germline CDR1 SNHLY, CDR2 FYNNEI. The trim removed 9 bases at V and 5 bases at J, leaving 4 bases unmatched. The CDR3 is 13 amino acids.